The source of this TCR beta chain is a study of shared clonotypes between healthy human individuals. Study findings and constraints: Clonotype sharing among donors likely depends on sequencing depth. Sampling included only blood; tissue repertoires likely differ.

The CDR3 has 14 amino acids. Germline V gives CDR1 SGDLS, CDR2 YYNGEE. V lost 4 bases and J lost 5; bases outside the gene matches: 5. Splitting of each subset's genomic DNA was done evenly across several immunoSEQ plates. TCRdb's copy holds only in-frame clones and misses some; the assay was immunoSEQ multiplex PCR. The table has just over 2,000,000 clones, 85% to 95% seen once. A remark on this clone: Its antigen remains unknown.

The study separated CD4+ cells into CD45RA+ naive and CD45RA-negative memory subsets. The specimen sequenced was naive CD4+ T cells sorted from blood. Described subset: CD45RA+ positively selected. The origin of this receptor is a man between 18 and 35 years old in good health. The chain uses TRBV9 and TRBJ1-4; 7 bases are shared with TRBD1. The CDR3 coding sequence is TGTGCCAGCAGCCTATCGGGACAGAATGAAAAACTGTTTTTT. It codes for CASSLSGQNEKLFF.